These 8 T cell receptor beta chains share one sample of origin, sequenced in a study of blood T cell repertoires in COVID-19. Method: immunoSEQ multiplex PCR; TCRdb's copy keeps in-frame clones and lacks some. In the table there are roughly 300,000 clones, approximately 83% of which are singletons. Sequenced: peripheral blood. Receptors were obtained from a woman aged 50 to 65 who had recovered from COVID-19.

The rearrangement uses TRBV14 and TRBJ2-5; D remains unclear. V was pared by 3 bases and J by 2 bases, with 4 bases between. The CDR3 totals 12 residues. Germline CDR1 SGHDN, CDR2 FVKESK. This CDR3 is CASSQRQETQYF. For the CDR3, the DNA is TGTGCCAGCAGCCAGCGGCAAGAGACCCAGTACTTC.

V and J are TRBV15 and TRBJ2-7; 13 bases map to TRBD2. This CDR3 comprises 16 residues. V shed 1 base and J 5 bases; nucleotides not matched to a gene: 5. Germline V gene sequence: CDR1 LNHNV, CDR2 YYDKDF (reference sequence). The CDR3 is CATSRGGTSGDHEQYF. The CDR3, as DNA: TGTGCCACCAGCAGAGGAGGGACTAGCGGGGACCACGAGCAGTACTTC.

The CDR3 DNA is TGTGCCAGCAGTCAGACAACCAGGGCCTACGAGCAGTACTTC. Translated, it gives CASSQTTRAYEQYF. This rearrangement joins TRBV6-5 to TRBJ2-7; D perhaps matches TRBD1 (5 bases). The germline CDR1 and CDR2 sequences are MNHEY and SVGAGI. The V end was cut by 5 bases, the J end by 2 bases, with 13 bases between. The CDR3 totals 14 residues.

This clone was seen more than once but under ten times. This CDR3 is CASSQAADRGNEKLFF. CDR3 bases: TGCGCCAGCAGCCAAGCAGCCGACAGGGGGAATGAAAAACTGTTTTTT. The rearrangement links TRBV4-3 to TRBJ1-4; 9 bases match TRBD1. J gave up 5 bases and V 1 base, and 5 bases lay outside the gene matches. The germline gives CDR1 LGHNA, CDR2 YSLEER. The CDR3 loop spans 16 amino acids.

As to this clone: Other nucleotide sequences from this sample produce the same CDR3. The V gene is TRBV13, the J gene TRBJ2-7; 7 nucleotides align to TRBD2. V lost 2 bases, J lost 0 bases, and 1 base stayed unmatched. In germline, CDR1 is PRHDT, CDR2 FYEKMQ (reference sequence). This CDR3 region has 14 residues. The CDR3 is CASSLPGGSYEQYF. CDR3 bases: TGTGCCAGCAGCTTACCGGGGGGCTCCTACGAGCAGTACTTC.

With respect to this clone: Distinct nucleotide sequences in the sample also encode this CDR3. This chain joins TRBV10-3 and TRBJ2-5; TRBD1 matches 10 bases. The J segment lost 5 bases and the V segment lost 0 bases, leaving 0 bases of the junction unmatched. The CDR3 runs to 14 residues. The germline V gene has CDR1 ENHRY and CDR2 SYGVKD. For the CDR3, the DNA is TGTGCCATCAGTGAGTCGACAGGGGGCGAGACCCAGTACTTC. It translates to CAISESTGGETQYF.

The chain's CDR3 is CASSQNYGYTF. The CDR3 DNA reads as TGTGCCAGCAGTCAAAACTATGGCTACACCTTC. The rearrangement joins TRBV6-2 or TRBV6-3 to TRBJ1-2, with D unresolved. Germline V CDR1 and CDR2: MNHEY, SVGEGT. V was trimmed by 5 bases and J by 2 bases, leaving 3 bases between them. The CDR3 consists of 11 residues.

V gene TRBV4-1 combines with J gene TRBJ2-5; 7 bases line up with TRBD1. CDR1 and CDR2 from the germline V gene are MGHRA and YSYEKL. CDR3 size: 13 residues. The V and J ends lost 6 bases and 7 bases, in that order; junction bases with no gene match: 8. DNA for the CDR3: TGCGCCAGCAGTCCGACAGGGCGGGCGACCCAGTACTTC. Its protein is CASSPTGRATQYF.